Below are 19 T cell receptor beta chains sequenced from a single sample in a study of blood T cell repertoires in COVID-19. Produced via immunoSEQ multiplex PCR; TCRdb's table is partial and in-frame only. The sample lists nearly 200,000 clones; approximately 87% were seen once. Sequencing was done on a sample of peripheral blood. The receptor set was obtained from a woman in her seventies with acute or convalescent COVID-19.

V is TRBV7-2 and J is TRBJ1-1; 8 bases map to TRBD1. CDR1 is SGHTA, CDR2 FQGNSA, per germline. V was pared by 5 bases and J by 4 bases, with 9 bases of the junction left unmatched. This CDR3 has 15 amino acids. The CDR3 DNA follows: TGTGCCAGCAGCCCCGGGACAGGTAGGGGCACTGAAGCTTTCTTT. Translation gives CASSPGTGRGTEAFF.

The V gene is TRBV7-8, the J gene TRBJ2-1; possibly TRBD2 for D (6 bases). The germline gives CDR1 SGHVS, CDR2 FQNEAQ. Trimming shortened V by 4 bases and J by 3 bases, and 10 bases separated the two germline ends. This CDR3 comprises 14 residues. The CDR3 region has the DNA TGTGCCAGCAGCTATGGGGACTTCTACAATGAGCAGTTCTTC. This translates into CASSYGDFYNEQFF.

The CDR3 bases are TGTGCCAGCAGGTCCGGGACAGGGTATGAGCAGTACTTC. Protein sequence: CASRSGTGYEQYF. The rearrangement uses TRBV6-5 and TRBJ2-7; 9 bases fit TRBD1. Trimming at V came to 6 bases and at J to 7 bases, leaving 7 bases not matched to a gene. Germline V gene data show CDR1 as MNHEY and CDR2 as SVGAGI. This CDR3 comprises 13 residues.

This chain joins TRBV4-3 and TRBJ1-2; TRBD1 is a possible D gene (5 bases). CDR1 is LGHNA, CDR2 YSLEER, per germline. The length of the CDR3 is 15 residues. Trimming took off 0 bases at V and 5 bases at J, with 13 bases between the two ends. In nucleotides, the CDR3 is TGCGCCAGCAGCCAAGAAATCAGGGCTTCGTATGGCTACACCTTC. It is translated as CASSQEIRASYGYTF.

The gene calls are TRBV5-5 and TRBJ2-1, with 10 nucleotides matching TRBD2. The CDR3 contains 19 residues. Germline CDR1 SGHKS, CDR2 YYEKEE (reference sequence). V dropped 3 bases and J dropped 6; count of bases not matched to a gene: 18. CDR3 loop: CASSYWGRIPGLAFNEQFF. The DNA for the CDR3 is TGTGCCAGCAGCTATTGGGGGAGGATCCCGGGACTAGCGTTCAATGAGCAGTTCTTC.

The rearrangement links TRBV19 to TRBJ1-1; D gene uncertain. V was trimmed by 6 bases and J by 0 bases, leaving 17 bases between them. This CDR3 region has 16 residues. The germline CDR1 and CDR2 sequences are LNHDA and SQIVND (reference sequence). CDR3 residues: CASSSDLGVVNTEAFF. Here the CDR3 DNA reads TGTGCCAGTAGCTCCGACTTGGGAGTGGTGAACACTGAAGCTTTCTTT.

The V call is TRBV27, the J call TRBJ1-1; the match to TRBD1 covers 8 bases. Germline V CDR1 and CDR2: MNHEY, SMNVEV (reference sequence). The CDR3 consists of 14 residues. With V trimmed by 4 bases and J by 4 bases, 5 bases remained unmatched. Written as DNA, the CDR3 is TGTGCCAGCAGTTCAGGGGGCCGGGTCACTGAAGCTTTCTTT. The encoded protein is CASSSGGRVTEAFF.

The sample holds a few counts of this clone. V gene TRBV27 combines with J gene TRBJ2-2; 10 positions agree with TRBD1. The CDR3 spans 16 residues. Germline V gives CDR1 MNHEY, CDR2 SMNVEV (reference sequence). The V gene end was trimmed by 5 bases and the J gene end by 6 bases; junction bases not matched to a gene: 9. DNA for the CDR3: TGTGCCAGCAGTCATCGACAGGGGGCTGTATCCGGGGAGCTGTTTTTT. Its translation: CASSHRQGAVSGELFF.

The V gene is TRBV28, the J gene TRBJ2-1, with 10 bases that match TRBD2. The V and J ends lost 5 bases and 6 bases, in that order; junction bases with no gene match: 4. The CDR3 covers 14 residues. Germline lookup yields CDR1 MDHEN and CDR2 SYDVKM. The CDR3 is CASSTIAGGNEQFF. The CDR3 DNA sequence: TGTGCCAGCAGTACAATAGCGGGAGGCAATGAGCAGTTCTTC.

V and J are TRBV11-3 and TRBJ2-1; maybe TRBD2 (6 bases). The V end was cut by 6 bases, the J end by 4 bases, with 10 bases between. Germline CDR1 is SGHNT and CDR2 is YENEEA. The CDR3 is made up of 13 amino acids. The CDR3 protein is CASRDYRYNEQFF. In nucleotides, the CDR3 is TGTGCCAGCAGGGACTACCGTTACAATGAGCAGTTCTTC. The full variable domain, rest sourced from reference TRBV11-3 and TRBJ2-1, is EAGVVQSPRYKIIEKKQPVAFWCNPISGHNTLYWYLQNLGQGPELLIRYENEEAVDDSQLPKDRFSAERLKGVDSTLKIQPAELGDSAVYLCASRDYRYNEQFFGPGTRLTVL.

The chain couples TRBV3-1 (or the pseudogene TRBV3-2) to TRBJ2-1; weak D call: TRBD2 (5 bases). Germline lookup yields CDR1 LGHDT and CDR2 YNNKEL (reference sequence). Trimming removed 4 bases from V and 6 bases from J, with 16 bases in between. The CDR3 covers 15 residues. The CDR3 region is CASSPPRGQINEQFF. The CDR3 coding sequence is TGTGCCAGCAGCCCCCCCCGCGGGCAGATCAATGAGCAGTTCTTC.

The chain uses TRBV20-1 and TRBJ2-7; weak D call: TRBD1 (5 bases). Germline CDR1 and CDR2: DFQATT and SNEGSKA (reference sequence). This CDR3 contains 11 residues. Trimming stripped 3 bases from V and 6 bases from J, with 9 bases between. CDR3 sequence: CSASGQGEQYF. The CDR3, as DNA: TGCAGTGCTAGTGGGCAGGGCGAGCAGTACTTC.

V usage is TRBV20-1 and J usage is TRBJ2-5; 11 bases are shared with TRBD2. The CDR3 length is 15 residues. V shed 3 bases, J shed 2 bases, and the junction held 5 bases outside the gene matches. Germline V gene lookup returns CDR1 DFQATT and CDR2 SNEGSKA (reference sequence). The CDR3 loop reads CSASRLAGGQETQYF. The CDR3 nucleotides read TGCAGTGCTAGTCGGCTAGCGGGGGGTCAAGAGACCCAGTACTTC.

The chain recombines TRBV19 with TRBJ1-2; 8 bases agree with TRBD1. The CDR3 totals 14 residues. Germline lookup yields CDR1 LNHDA and CDR2 SQIVND (reference sequence). J gave up 8 bases and V 3 bases, and 8 bases lay outside the gene matches. CDR3 coding DNA: TGTGCCAGTAGTATGGAACTCCGGACAGGGGGCTACACCTTC. Encoded protein: CASSMELRTGGYTF.

This sequence joins TRBV19 and TRBJ2-1; 9 positions agree with TRBD1. V shed 5 bases and J 10 bases; nucleotides not matched to a gene: 9. In germline, CDR1 is LNHDA, CDR2 SQIVND (reference sequence). This CDR3 is 14 amino acids long. CDR3 amino acids: CASSLSGTGYEQFF. CDR3 coding DNA: TGTGCCAGTAGTCTCTCCGGGACAGGGTACGAGCAGTTCTTC.

The chain is built from TRBV7-9 and TRBJ1-2; D not resolved. The CDR3 runs 15 residues. CDR1 SEHNR and CDR2 FQNEAQ come from the germline V gene (reference sequence). Trimming stripped 3 bases from V and 7 bases from J, with 18 bases between. The CDR3 DNA reads TGTGCCAGCAGCTTGGGGAGGCCTCCCGAGGGTGGCTACACCTTC. This codes for CASSLGRPPEGGYTF.

CDR3 nucleotide sequence: TGTGCCAGCACCTCTAGCGGGAGAGAAGAGACCCAGTACTTC. Translation: CASTSSGREETQYF. V and J are TRBV7-2 and TRBJ2-5; the match to TRBD2 covers 10 bases. The V segment lost 7 bases and the J segment 3 bases; nucleotides outside the gene matches: 5. The CDR3 has 14 amino acids. The germline V gene encodes CDR1 SGHTA and CDR2 FQGNSA.

The chain combines TRBV6-2 or TRBV6-3 with TRBJ2-1, with 7 bases identical to TRBD2. The CDR3 runs 18 residues. V was pared by 0 bases and J by 6 bases, with 14 bases of the junction left unmatched. CDR1 and CDR2 from the germline V gene are MNHEY and SVGEGT. In DNA form, the CDR3 reads TGTGCCAGCAGTTACTCGAGTGGGAGGGCCGTAAAAAGCAATGAGCAGTTCTTC. Its protein product is CASSYSSGRAVKSNEQFF.

This chain uses TRBV7-2 with TRBJ1-1; no clear D. The germline V and J ends were trimmed by 3 bases and 7 bases, with 12 bases remaining between them. CDR1 and CDR2 from the germline V gene are SGHTA and FQGNSA. CDR3 length: 13 amino acids. CDR3 coding DNA: TGTGCCAGCAGCTTTCCCCGACGGGGTGAAGCTTTCTTT. Translating it yields CASSFPRRGEAFF.